This section outlines one TCR beta chain sequence together with its context. These data belong to a study of blood T cell repertoires in COVID-19. CDR3 size: 17 residues. J lost 1 base, V lost 2 bases, and 6 bases had no gene match. CDR1 and CDR2 (germline): LGHDT, YNNKEL (reference sequence). Sequenced by immunoSEQ multiplex PCR; TCRdb stores in-frame clones only, minus some. The sample consists of 400,000 to 550,000 clones, roughly 85% of them appearing once. The sequence came from a woman aged 18-30 years with acute COVID-19. Sequencing input: PBMCs or T cells enriched from blood (not recorded which). The V call is TRBV3-1 (or the pseudogene TRBV3-2), the J call TRBJ2-1; 9 nucleotides agree with TRBD1. The CDR3 protein is CASSQNNRGRSYNEQFF. As DNA, the CDR3 is TGTGCCAGCAGCCAAAACAACAGGGGGCGATCCTACAATGAGCAGTTCTTC.